This T cell receptor (beta chain) was captured by sequencing in a study of regulatory dendritic cells for organ transplantation. TCRdb keeps only in-frame clones here, not all; method: immunoSEQ multiplex PCR. Among fewer than 40,000 clones listed, about 90% were seen once. CD4+ or CD8+ T cells were sorted as naive CD45RA+ or memory CD45RO+. Study-wide findings and caveats: Memory CD8+ T cells were the most oligoclonal; naive cells were highly diverse. Between individuals, the alloreactive memory CD8+ T cell pool differed considerably.

Of note for this clone: Its antigen is currently unknown.

V dropped 1 base and J dropped 4; count of bases not matched to a gene: 26. CDR1 SNHLY and CDR2 FYNNEI come from the germline V gene. This CDR3 comprises 23 residues. This clonotype was obtained from a human donor in good health. The J gene is TRBJ1-5, the V gene TRBV2; TRBD1 aligns across 9 bases. Sequenced input: naive CD8+ T cells from blood. Subset specified: CD45RA+ naive T cells. CDR3 nucleotide sequence: TGTGCCAGCAGTGAAGGGCTGACCTCCCCGGGACAGGGACTTCCCCCGCGGAATCAGCCCCAGCATTTT. It is translated as CASSEGLTSPGQGLPPRNQPQHF.